What follows are 27 T cell receptor beta chains derived from one specimen sequenced in a study of T cells in women clearing cervical HPV infection. The repertoire was sequenced with immunoSEQ multiplex PCR; TCRdb's copy has only in-frame clones and lacks some. The sample includes 40,000 or so clones. The sample comprised blood buffy coat. The receptor set was obtained from a woman between 18 and 70 years old with a cervical HPV16 infection that either progressed to CIN3+ or cleared (not recorded which).

The CDR3 bases that were read are TGTGCCAGCAACCTACAGGGGTGGCAAGAGACG. It encodes CASNLQGWQET. The full CDR3 is CASNLQGWQETQYF. The chain recombines TRBV2 with TRBJ2-3; TRBD1 aligns across 7 bases. The CDR3 end lies 3 residues beyond the end of the read and is filled in from the germline J gene. The CDR3 totals 14 residues. Germline loops: CDR1 SNHLY, CDR2 FYNNEI.

With respect to this clone: Read sequence stops 3 residues before the CDR3 end, and the germline J gene provides the missing end. The chain has TRBV12-3 or TRBV12-4 and TRBJ2-5; 7 nucleotides line up with TRBD1. The CDR3 is 14 residues long. The trim removed 3 bases at V and 5 bases at J, leaving 6 bases unmatched. The CDR3 here is CASSLTGIRETQYF. Incomplete CDR3 DNA: TGTGCCAGCAGTTTGACAGGGATTCGGGAGACC.

Of note for this clone: The read stops 3 residues short of the end of the CDR3; the missing end is completed from the germline J gene. The chain combines TRBV5-1 with TRBJ1-1; 9 bases map to TRBD1. Germline V gives CDR1 SGHRS, CDR2 YFSETQ. V was clipped by 5 bases and J by 1 base; unmatched bases: 6. The CDR3 runs 15 residues. CDR3 DNA (partial): TGCGCCAGCAGACAAGGGACAGGGCCGAACACTGAA. This codes for CASRQGTGPNTE. Given in full, the CDR3 is CASRQGTGPNTEAFF.

Points on this clone: The read stops 3 residues short of the end of the CDR3; the missing end is completed from the germline J gene. The J gene is TRBJ2-3, the V gene TRBV19; TRBD2 is a possible D gene (6 bases). CDR3 length: 14 residues. Germline V gene lookup returns CDR1 LNHDA and CDR2 SQIVND (reference sequence). The CDR3 is CASSFRGYNQPQYF. The covered CDR3 bases are TGTGCCAGTAGTTTCCGGGGGTACAATCAGCCG.

As to this clone: The CDR3 end falls 3 residues outside the read, so it is completed with the germline J gene. The rearrangement joins TRBV6-2 or TRBV6-3 to TRBJ2-4, with 8 bases fitting TRBD1. The V segment lost 5 bases and the J segment 0 bases; nucleotides outside the gene matches: 6. The germline CDR1 and CDR2 sequences are MNHEY and SVGEGT. This CDR3 has 16 residues. This chain's CDR3 is CASSPGQGVAKNIQYF. Incomplete CDR3 DNA: TGTGCCAGCAGTCCCGGACAGGGCGTAGCCAAAAACATT.

In the case of this clone: The read finishes 3 residues shy of the CDR3 end, and the germline J gene is used to complete it. The V call is TRBV20-1, the J call TRBJ2-1; 10 bases fit TRBD2. CDR1 DFQATT and CDR2 SNEGSKA come from the germline V gene (reference sequence). J was trimmed by 9 bases and V by 4 bases; bases with no gene match: 18. The CDR3 totals 17 residues. The CDR3 bases that were read are TGCAGTGCTACAGGGGGAGAGCTAGCGGGAGTGGGAGGTGAG. It encodes CSATGGELAGVGGE. The full CDR3 sequence reads CSATGGELAGVGGEQFF.

A note on this clone: At one end the junction does not follow the germline gene, possibly because of a read error. Other DNA sequences in this specimen translate into the identical CDR3. The CDR3 spells CASTLDPGYSGNTIYF. The sequenced part of the CDR3 DNA is TGTGCCAGCACCCTTGACCCCGGGTACTCTGGAAACACT. The rearrangement links TRBV6-2 or TRBV6-3 to TRBJ1-3; D is undetermined. The DNA ends 3 residues before the CDR3 does, and the rest of the CDR3 is filled in from the germline J gene. The CDR3 consists of 16 residues. Germline V gives CDR1 MNHEY, CDR2 SVGEGT.

The DNA read from the CDR3 is TGTGCCAGCAGTGAAGACAGGGGTGTCGAAAACACC. It translates to CASSEDRGVENT. The entire CDR3 is CASSEDRGVENTIYF. The J gene is TRBJ1-3, the V gene TRBV2; TRBD1 matches 7 bases. Sequencing ends 3 residues short of the CDR3 end; the germline J gene provides the rest. J was trimmed by 6 bases and V by 1 base; bases with no gene match: 6. Germline CDR1 is SNHLY and CDR2 is FYNNEI. The CDR3 contains 15 residues.

Concerning this clone: The read gets to within 3 residues of the CDR3 end, and the germline J gene fills in the rest. This chain connects TRBV6-1 to TRBJ2-2; D is undetermined. This CDR3 contains 14 residues. CDR1 MNHNS and CDR2 SASEGT come from the germline V gene. The V and J ends lost 4 bases and 2 bases respectively, with 8 bases between them. The CDR3 bases that were read are TGTGCCAGCAGTGTACAGCTAAACACCGGGGAG. Translated: CASSVQLNTGE. The entire CDR3 protein reads CASSVQLNTGELFF.

Concerning this clone itself: The missing CDR3 end, 3 residues past where the read stops, is filled in from the germline J gene. V and J are TRBV7-2 and TRBJ1-1, with 12 positions matching TRBD1. The CDR3 is 14 amino acids. Germline lookup yields CDR1 SGHTA and CDR2 FQGNSA. Losses at the gene ends were 5 bases for V and 6 bases for J; bases not matched to a gene: 4. CDR3 region: CASSAGTGGSEAFF. The sequenced part of the CDR3 DNA is TGTGCCAGCAGCGCCGGGACAGGGGGCTCTGAA.

The CDR3 sequence is CSVTTARGGNQPQHF. The part of the CDR3 DNA that was read is TGCAGCGTCACCACTGCAAGGGGAGGCAATCAGCCC. The V and J genes are TRBV29-1 and TRBJ1-5; possibly TRBD1 for D (5 bases). The sequenced fragment ends 3 residues before the CDR3 boundary, so the rest is inferred from the germline J gene. The CDR3 consists of 15 residues. Trimming removed 6 bases at V and 2 bases at J, with 17 bases between. Germline V gene data show CDR1 as SQVTM and CDR2 as ANQGSEA.

The CDR3 here is CASSIDRDTQYF. The part of the CDR3 DNA that was read is TGTGCCAGTAGTATTGACAGGGATACC. J is TRBJ2-5 and V is TRBV19; 7 positions match TRBD1. The read ends 3 residues early relative to the CDR3; the germline J gene fills the gap. The CDR3 is 12 residues long. Germline-derived CDR1 and CDR2 are LNHDA and SQIVND (reference sequence).

On this clone itself: The read is 3 residues too short to cover the CDR3 end, so that end is filled in from the germline J gene. The chain joins TRBV5-5 to TRBJ2-2, with 8 bases that match TRBD1. The CDR3 extends over 13 amino acids. Germline assignment: CDR1 SGHKS and CDR2 YYEKEE (reference sequence). CDR3 bases read: TGTGCCAGCACCCCGACAGGGGCTGAAAAG. Protein: CASTPTGAEK. The whole CDR3 sequence is CASTPTGAEKLFF.

With respect to this clone: The DNA ends 3 residues before the CDR3 does, and the rest of the CDR3 is filled in from the germline J gene. This chain connects TRBV7-2 to TRBJ2-3, with a weak D call TRBD1 (6 bases). Germline CDR1 is SGHTA and CDR2 is FQGNSA. The V gene lost 0 bases and the J gene lost 4 bases, with 14 bases spanning the gap. CDR3 length: 16 amino acids. The CDR3: CASSLALRGLADTQYF. CDR3 DNA, as far as it was read: TGTGCCAGCAGCTTAGCGCTGAGGGGGTTGGCAGATACG. Full variable domain (missing parts from reference TRBV7-2 and TRBJ2-3): GAGVSQSPSNKVTEKGKDVELRCDPISGHTALYWYRQSLGQGLEFLIYFQGNSAPDKSGLPSDRFSAERTGGSVSTLTIQRTQQEDSAVYLCASSLALRGLADTQYFGPGTRLTVL.

With respect to this clone: The read terminates 3 residues ahead of where the CDR3 ends, so the germline J gene completes it. The chain has TRBV19 and TRBJ1-2; D is unclear. Germline CDR1 is LNHDA and CDR2 is SQIVND (reference sequence). The CDR3 length is 15 residues. The CDR3: CASSGSGYRTDTYTF. CDR3 bases read: TGTGCCAGTAGTGGTAGCGGTTACCGCACAGATACC.

Worth noting for this clone: One end of the junction is discordant with germline, which a read error may explain. The part of the CDR3 DNA that was read is TGCGCCAGCAGCCAAGATATGACCGAGGGCTATGGC. It codes for CASSQDMTEGYG. The CDR3 in its entirety is CASSQDMTEGYGYTF. This rearrangement joins TRBV4-2 to TRBJ1-2; the D is unclear. The read finishes 3 residues shy of the CDR3 end, and the germline J gene is used to complete it. CDR1 and CDR2 from the germline V gene are LGHNA and YNFKEQ. CDR3 length equals 15 residues.

With respect to this clone: The CDR3 end falls 3 residues outside the read, so it is completed with the germline J gene. The V gene is TRBV19, the J gene TRBJ2-3, with 9 bases identical to TRBD1. Germline lookup yields CDR1 LNHDA and CDR2 SQIVND (reference sequence). This CDR3 has 17 amino acids. CDR3 bases read: TGTGCCAGTAGTACGACAGGGGGAAGAGGGTATCTAGAGACG. Translation gives CASSTTGGRGYLET. The entire CDR3 is CASSTTGGRGYLETQYF.

As regards this clone: The CDR3 end lies 3 residues beyond the end of the read and is filled in from the germline J gene. The V gene is TRBV20-1, the J gene TRBJ1-1; 7 bases map to TRBD1. Germline lookup yields CDR1 DFQATT and CDR2 SNEGSKA (reference sequence). With 3 bases clipped from V and 0 bases from J, the junction kept 4 bases outside the gene matches. This CDR3 is 14 amino acids long. The CDR3 DNA, read in part, is TGCAGTGCTAGCAGGGGGGTTATGAACACTGAA. It is translated as CSASRGVMNTE. The full CDR3 protein is CSASRGVMNTEAFF.

Note on this clone: The read stops 3 residues short of the end of the CDR3; the missing end is completed from the germline J gene. The chain is built from TRBV5-1 and TRBJ2-5, with 12 bases fitting TRBD2. Germline-derived CDR1 and CDR2 are SGHRS and YFSETQ. With V trimmed by 9 bases and J by 2 bases, 5 bases remained unmatched. The CDR3 loop spans 14 amino acids. CDR3 residues: CATSTSGGQETQYF. The DNA read from the CDR3 is TGCGCCACCTCGACTAGCGGGGGACAAGAGACC.

Remarks on this clone: The observed sequence ends 3 residues before the CDR3 terminus, with the missing tail filled in from the germline J gene. The chain has TRBV7-9 and TRBJ2-1; 14 bases match TRBD2. This CDR3 comprises 14 residues. V was pared by 5 bases and J by 8 bases, with 2 bases of the junction left unmatched. Germline V gene lookup returns CDR1 SEHNR and CDR2 FQNEAQ (reference sequence). CDR3 loop: CASSGTSGSYEQFF. The CDR3 bases that were read are TGTGCCAGCAGCGGGACTAGCGGGAGCTATGAG.

Points on this clone: The CDR3 goes on 3 residues after the read ends, and that part is filled in from the germline J gene. The rearrangement uses TRBV20-1 and TRBJ1-6; 7 bases fit TRBD1. The CDR3 has 14 residues. Looked up from germline, CDR1 is DFQATT and CDR2 is SNEGSKA (reference sequence). With 3 bases clipped from V and 10 bases from J, the junction kept 9 bases outside the gene matches. The CDR3: CSARRTGLGSPLHF. The covered CDR3 bases are TGCAGTGCTAGGCGGACAGGTCTCGGATCACCC.

Regarding this clone: The CDR3 goes on 3 residues after the read ends, and that part is filled in from the germline J gene. V and J are TRBV19 and TRBJ1-2; no definite D call. Germline lookup yields CDR1 LNHDA and CDR2 SQIVND (reference sequence). This CDR3 comprises 16 residues. The CDR3 protein is CASSSGAGGRTYDYTF. CDR3 DNA, as far as it was read: TGTGCCAGTAGTAGCGGAGCGGGAGGGAGGACCTACGAC.

For this clone: The read terminates 3 residues ahead of where the CDR3 ends, so the germline J gene completes it. This chain joins TRBV19 and TRBJ1-1, with 9 bases that match TRBD1. Trimming at V came to 6 bases and at J to 6 bases, leaving 11 bases not matched to a gene. Germline lookup yields CDR1 LNHDA and CDR2 SQIVND (reference sequence). The CDR3 totals 15 residues. The CDR3 loop is CASRKTGGAAPEAFF. Partial CDR3 DNA: TGTGCCAGTAGGAAAACAGGGGGCGCGGCGCCTGAA.

About this clone: The CDR3 extends 3 residues past the end of the read, so its final part is completed from the germline J gene. The chain uses TRBV5-1 and TRBJ2-3, with D perhaps given as TRBD1 or TRBD2 (5 bases each). Per the germline V gene, CDR1 is SGHRS and CDR2 is YFSETQ. The CDR3 totals 15 residues. V was clipped by 0 bases and J by 3 bases, with 11 bases between them. The CDR3 bases that were read are TGCGCCAGCAGCTTGGTGCAGGGAGAAACAGATACG. Its translation is CASSLVQGETDT. The CDR3, in full, reads CASSLVQGETDTQYF.

Comments on this clone: The read comes to an end 3 residues before the CDR3 does, leaving the germline J gene to fill in the end. This chain connects TRBV7-6 to TRBJ2-7; a weak D match, TRBD1 (6 bases). CDR1 SGHVS and CDR2 FNYEAQ come from the germline V gene. V lost 5 bases to trimming and J lost 4 bases, with 15 bases between them. The CDR3 is 14 residues long. The CDR3: CASSLRPGQYEQYF. CDR3 bases read: TGTGCCAGCAGCCTCCGACCTGGACAGTACGAG.

To note about this clone: The CDR3 end is not reached by the read, which stops 3 residues before it; the germline J gene fills it in. This chain connects TRBV30 to TRBJ2-7; 8 nucleotides line up with TRBD2. The CDR3 has 14 residues. V shed 4 bases, J shed 4 bases, and the junction held 9 bases outside the gene matches. Per germline, CDR1 GTSNPN and CDR2 SVGIG (reference sequence). Partial CDR3 DNA: TGTGCCTGGACCGAGGCCAGCGGGAGTTACGAG. Encoded protein: CAWTEASGSYE. The full CDR3 is CAWTEASGSYEQYF.

Regarding this clone: The missing CDR3 end, 3 residues past where the read stops, is filled in from the germline J gene. The chain combines TRBV5-1 with TRBJ1-1; unclear D gene. CDR3 length: 13 amino acids. Germline CDR1 and CDR2: SGHRS and YFSETQ. The DNA read from the CDR3 is TGCGCCAGCAGCTTGAATTCTCAGGATCAA. Protein: CASSLNSQDQ. The full CDR3 protein reads CASSLNSQDQAFF.